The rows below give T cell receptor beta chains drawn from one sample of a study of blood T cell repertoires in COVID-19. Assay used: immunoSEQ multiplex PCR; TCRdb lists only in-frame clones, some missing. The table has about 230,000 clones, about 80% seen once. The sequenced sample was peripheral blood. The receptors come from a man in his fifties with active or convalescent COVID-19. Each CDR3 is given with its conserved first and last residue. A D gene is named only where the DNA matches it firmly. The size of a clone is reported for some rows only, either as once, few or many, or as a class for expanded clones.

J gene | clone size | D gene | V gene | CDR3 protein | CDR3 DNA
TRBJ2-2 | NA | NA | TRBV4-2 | CASSQEVGPNTGELFF | TGTGCCAGCAGCCAAGAGGTGGGGCCGAACACCGGGGAGCTGTTTTTT
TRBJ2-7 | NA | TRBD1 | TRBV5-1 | CASSLDDRGYEQYF | TGCGCCAGCAGCTTGGACGACAGGGGCTACGAGCAGTACTTC
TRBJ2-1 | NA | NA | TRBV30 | CAWSVGRLARARNEQFF | TGTGCCTGGAGTGTCGGTAGGCTAGCTCGGGCAAGGAATGAGCAGTTCTTC
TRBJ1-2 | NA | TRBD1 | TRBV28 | CASSKTPGQGGKIYGYTF | TGTGCCAGCAGTAAAACTCCGGGACAGGGAGGGAAAATTTATGGCTACACCTTC
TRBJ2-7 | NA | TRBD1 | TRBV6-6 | CASSSGTASYEQYF | TGTGCCAGCAGTTCCGGGACAGCTAGTTACGAGCAGTACTTC
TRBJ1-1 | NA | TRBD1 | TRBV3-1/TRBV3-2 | CASSFRTGGTEAFF | TGTGCCAGCAGCTTCAGGACAGGCGGCACTGAAGCTTTCTTT
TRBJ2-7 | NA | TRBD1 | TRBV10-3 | CAIRHGQDSYEQYF | TGTGCCATCAGACATGGACAGGACTCCTACGAGCAGTACTTC
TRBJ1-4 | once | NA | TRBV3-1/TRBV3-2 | CASSQEGRVVSNEKLFF | TGTGCCAGCAGCCAAGAAGGCAGGGTTGTGTCTAATGAAAAACTGTTTTTT
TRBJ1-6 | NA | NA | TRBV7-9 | CASSLFGDNSPLHF | TGTGCCAGCAGCTTATTTGGAGATAATTCACCCCTCCACTTT
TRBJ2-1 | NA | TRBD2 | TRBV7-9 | CASSLTSGGAPNEQFF | TGTGCCAGCAGCCTAACTAGCGGGGGGGCCCCCAATGAGCAGTTCTTC
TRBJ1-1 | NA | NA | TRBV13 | CASSLRQWGNTEAFF | TGTGCCAGCAGCTTACGACAGTGGGGGAACACTGAAGCTTTCTTT
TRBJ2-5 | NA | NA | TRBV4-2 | CASSHGTSQETQYF | TGTGCCAGCAGCCACGGGACATCACAAGAGACCCAGTACTTC
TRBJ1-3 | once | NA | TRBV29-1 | CSGGTPGNTIYF | TGCAGCGGGGGGACACCTGGAAACACCATATATTTT
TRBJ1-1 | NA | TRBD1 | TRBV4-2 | CASSPDRVNTEAFF | TGTGCCAGCAGCCCGGACAGGGTAAACACTGAAGCTTTCTTT
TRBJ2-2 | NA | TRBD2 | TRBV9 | CASSVLAGGANTGELFF | TGTGCCAGCAGCGTGCTAGCGGGGGGGGCGAACACCGGGGAGCTGTTTTTT
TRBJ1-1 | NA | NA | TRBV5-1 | CASSPGTHIGGTEAFF | TGCGCCAGCAGCCCAGGGACTCACATCGGCGGCACTGAAGCTTTCTTT
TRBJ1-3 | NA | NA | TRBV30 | CAWTGLVGNTIYF | TGTGCCTGGACAGGGCTGGTCGGAAACACCATATATTTT
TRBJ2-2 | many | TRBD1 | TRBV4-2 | CASSRTGNTGELFF | TGTGCCAGCAGCCGGACAGGCAACACCGGGGAGCTGTTTTTT
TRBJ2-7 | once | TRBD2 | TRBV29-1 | CSVGGGSSYEQYF | TGCAGCGTTGGGGGGGGTAGTTCCTACGAGCAGTACTTC
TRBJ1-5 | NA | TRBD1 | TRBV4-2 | CASSQDEGAHQPQHF | TGTGCCAGCAGCCAAGATGAGGGGGCTCATCAGCCCCAGCATTTT
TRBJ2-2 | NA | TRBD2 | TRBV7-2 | CASSFLLAGGTGELFF | TGTGCCAGCAGCTTCCTACTAGCGGGGGGTACCGGGGAGCTGTTTTTT
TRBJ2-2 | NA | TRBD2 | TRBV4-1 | CASSQARSGGAFGELFF | TGCGCCAGCAGCCAAGCGAGAAGCGGGGGGGCCTTCGGGGAGCTGTTTTTT
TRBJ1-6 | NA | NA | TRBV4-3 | CASSLLPGNSPLHF | TGCGCCAGCAGCCTATTGCCCGGTAATTCACCCCTCCACTTT
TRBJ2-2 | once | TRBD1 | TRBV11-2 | CASGRGQTNTGELFF | TGTGCCAGCGGCAGGGGGCAAACGAACACCGGGGAGCTGTTTTTT
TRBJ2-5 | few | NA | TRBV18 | CASSPTQGETQYF | TGTGCCAGCTCACCAACACAGGGAGAGACCCAGTACTTC
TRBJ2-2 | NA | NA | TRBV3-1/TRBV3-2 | CASSRRGGNTGELFF | TGTGCCAGCAGCAGAAGGGGGGGGAACACCGGGGAGCTGTTTTTT
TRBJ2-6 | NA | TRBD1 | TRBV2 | CASRLGTGGSRANVLTF | TGTGCCAGCAGGCTCGGGACAGGGGGTTCTCGGGCCAACGTCCTGACTTTC
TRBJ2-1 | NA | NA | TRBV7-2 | CASSLVGLYNEQFF | TGTGCCAGCAGCTTAGTTGGACTTTACAATGAGCAGTTCTTC
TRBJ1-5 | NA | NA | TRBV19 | CASSPRELSNQPQHF | TGTGCCAGTAGTCCACGGGAGTTAAGCAATCAGCCCCAGCATTTT
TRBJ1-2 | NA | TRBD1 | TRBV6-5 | CASRDRGRSNYGYTF | TGTGCCAGCAGGGACAGGGGGCGGTCTAACTATGGCTACACCTTC
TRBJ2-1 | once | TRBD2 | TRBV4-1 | CASSQAGGQHVEQFF | TGCGCCAGCAGCCAAGCGGGGGGGCAGCATGTTGAGCAGTTCTTC
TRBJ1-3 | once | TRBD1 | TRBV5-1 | CASSKGTDFSGNTIYF | TGCGCCAGCAGCAAAGGGACAGACTTCTCTGGAAACACCATATATTTT
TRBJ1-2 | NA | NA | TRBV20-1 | CSAQQGYGYTF | TGCAGTGCCCAACAGGGTTATGGCTACACCTTC
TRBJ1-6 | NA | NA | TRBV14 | CASSASGYNSPLHF | TGTGCCAGCAGCGCCTCAGGGTATAATTCACCCCTCCACTTT
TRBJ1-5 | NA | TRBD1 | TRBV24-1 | CATSDAPGTGWRDNQPQHF | TGTGCCACCAGTGATGCCCCCGGGACAGGGTGGAGAGACAATCAGCCCCAGCATTTT
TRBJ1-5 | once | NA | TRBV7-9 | CASSLGSFAHLDQPQHF | TGTGCCAGCAGCTTAGGTTCGTTTGCGCATTTGGATCAGCCCCAGCATTTT
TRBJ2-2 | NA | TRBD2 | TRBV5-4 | CASSVTRGENTGELFF | TGTGCCAGCAGCGTCACGCGGGGGGAGAACACCGGGGAGCTGTTTTTT
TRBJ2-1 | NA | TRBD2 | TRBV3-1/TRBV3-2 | CASSQAGLAEGGEQFF | TGTGCCAGCAGCCAAGCGGGACTAGCTGAGGGGGGTGAGCAGTTCTTC
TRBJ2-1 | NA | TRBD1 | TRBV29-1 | CSVRPAGGNEQFF | TGCAGCGTCCGGCCAGCAGGGGGCAATGAGCAGTTCTTC
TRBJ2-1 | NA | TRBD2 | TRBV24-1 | CATSDWTSGGAGEQFF | TGTGCCACCAGTGACTGGACTAGCGGGGGGGCCGGTGAGCAGTTCTTC
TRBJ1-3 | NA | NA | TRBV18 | CASSPPAVGNTIYF | TGTGCCAGCTCACCACCTGCAGTGGGAAACACCATATATTTT
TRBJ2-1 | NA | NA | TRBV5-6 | CASSFVTADFDEQFF | TGTGCCAGCAGCTTCGTAACGGCGGACTTCGATGAGCAGTTCTTC